These T cell receptor beta chains were read from a single sample in a study of blood T cells in healthy people across ages. One entry per CDR3 protein, called by TCRdb with MiXCR from the 5' RACE reads. The sample comprises 700,000 to 800,000 distinct CDR3 sequences, 43% of which are singletons, and roughly 20% rests with the top ten. The sequenced material came from blood. Receptors were obtained from a woman aged 60-75 years in good health. Each CDR3 is given with its conserved first and last residue. The order of the fields is clone size, D gene, CDR3 length, J gene, V gene, CDR3 protein, CDR3 DNA. A D gene is named only where the DNA matches it firmly. The size entry is marked missing in some rows and otherwise reads once, few, many or a size class.

clone size: -; D gene: TRBD2; CDR3 length: 15; J gene: TRBJ2-3; V gene: TRBV6-4; CDR3 protein: CASSPAGEGTDTQYF; CDR3 DNA: TGTGCCAGCAGTCCAGCGGGAGAGGGAACAGATACGCAGTATTTT
clone size: -; D gene: -; CDR3 length: 14; J gene: TRBJ2-1; V gene: TRBV20-1; CDR3 protein: CSAMAYSSYNEQFF; CDR3 DNA: TGCAGTGCTATGGCATACAGCTCCTACAATGAGCAGTTCTTC
clone size: many; D gene: -; CDR3 length: 14; J gene: TRBJ2-1; V gene: TRBV29-1; CDR3 protein: CSVVRQPPDNEQFF; CDR3 DNA: TGCAGCGTTGTCCGACAGCCTCCGGACAATGAGCAGTTCTTC
clone size: many; D gene: -; CDR3 length: 15; J gene: TRBJ2-6; V gene: TRBV29-1; CDR3 protein: CSVEEGSSGANVLTF; CDR3 DNA: TGCAGCGTTGAAGAGGGTAGCTCTGGGGCCAACGTCCTGACTTTC
clone size: -; D gene: TRBD2; CDR3 length: 15; J gene: TRBJ2-7; V gene: TRBV20-1; CDR3 protein: CSARSSGGLTYEQYF; CDR3 DNA: TGCAGTGCTAGGTCTAGCGGGGGCCTAACCTACGAGCAGTACTTC
clone size: -; D gene: TRBD1; CDR3 length: 14; J gene: TRBJ1-1; V gene: TRBV27; CDR3 protein: CASSPTGARTEAFF; CDR3 DNA: TGTGCCAGCAGTCCGACAGGGGCGCGTACTGAAGCTTTCTTT
clone size: -; D gene: TRBD1; CDR3 length: 13; J gene: TRBJ2-7; V gene: TRBV6-6; CDR3 protein: CASRPGQGSEQYF; CDR3 DNA: TGTGCCAGCCGACCGGGACAGGGAAGCGAGCAGTACTTC
clone size: -; D gene: -; CDR3 length: 18; J gene: TRBJ1-1; V gene: TRBV21-1; CDR3 protein: CASSKFGGHHRRNTEAFF; CDR3 DNA: TGTGCCAGCAGCAAATTTGGGGGACACCATAGACGGAACACTGAAGCTTTCTTT
clone size: -; D gene: -; CDR3 length: 15; J gene: TRBJ1-4; V gene: TRBV28; CDR3 protein: CASSSPRDNNEKLFF; CDR3 DNA: TGTGCCAGCAGTTCCCCTCGGGACAATAATGAAAAACTGTTTTTT
clone size: few; D gene: -; CDR3 length: 13; J gene: TRBJ1-2; V gene: TRBV14; CDR3 protein: CASSQDYRDGYTF; CDR3 DNA: TGTGCCAGCAGCCAAGATTACAGGGATGGCTACACCTTC
clone size: -; D gene: -; CDR3 length: 15; J gene: TRBJ1-5; V gene: TRBV20-1; CDR3 protein: CSAREAVFSNQPQHF; CDR3 DNA: TGCAGTGCTAGAGAGGCAGTTTTTAGCAATCAGCCCCAGCATTTT
clone size: few; D gene: -; CDR3 length: 15; J gene: TRBJ2-3; V gene: TRBV3-1; CDR3 protein: CASSQGPGTHDTQYF; CDR3 DNA: TGTGCCAGCAGCCAAGGGCCTGGGACCCATGATACGCAGTATTTT
clone size: -; D gene: TRBD2; CDR3 length: 19; J gene: TRBJ2-5; V gene: TRBV4-1; CDR3 protein: CASSEAPAGLRIINNEQYF; CDR3 DNA: TGCGCCAGCAGCGAGGCACCAGCGGGACTCCGGATTATAAACAATGAGCAGTACTTC
clone size: -; D gene: TRBD2; CDR3 length: 17; J gene: TRBJ2-3; V gene: TRBV7-8; CDR3 protein: CASSFYLAGGFTDTQYF; CDR3 DNA: TGTGCCAGCTCCTTTTACTTAGCGGGAGGTTTCACAGATACGCAGTATTTT
clone size: -; D gene: TRBD2; CDR3 length: 17; J gene: TRBJ2-1; V gene: TRBV7-3; CDR3 protein: CASSLSAGGPAGYEQFF; CDR3 DNA: TGTGCCAGCAGCTTAAGTGCGGGGGGGCCCGCGGGGTATGAGCAGTTCTTC
clone size: -; D gene: -; CDR3 length: 16; J gene: TRBJ2-1; V gene: TRBV12-3/TRBV12-4; CDR3 protein: CASSFSWGTRYNEQFF; CDR3 DNA: TGTGCCAGCAGTTTCTCGTGGGGGACACGCTACAATGAGCAGTTCTTC
clone size: -; D gene: -; CDR3 length: 14; J gene: TRBJ1-5; V gene: TRBV27; CDR3 protein: CASSLSDGNQPQHF; CDR3 DNA: TGTGCCAGCAGTTTATCTGATGGGAATCAGCCCCAGCATTTT
clone size: few; D gene: TRBD2; CDR3 length: 16; J gene: TRBJ2-1; V gene: TRBV3-1; CDR3 protein: CASSPWSGRRYNEQFF; CDR3 DNA: TGTGCCAGCAGCCCGTGGAGCGGGAGGCGCTACAATGAGCAGTTCTTC
clone size: -; D gene: -; CDR3 length: 15; J gene: TRBJ2-3; V gene: TRBV18; CDR3 protein: CASSPAGAEADTQYF; CDR3 DNA: TGTGCCAGCTCACCAGCAGGCGCGGAGGCAGATACGCAGTATTTT
clone size: -; D gene: TRBD1; CDR3 length: 16; J gene: TRBJ2-4; V gene: TRBV27; CDR3 protein: CASSSPGQGALGIQYF; CDR3 DNA: TGTGCCAGCAGTTCACCGGGACAGGGGGCGCTAGGCATTCAGTACTTC
clone size: -; D gene: -; CDR3 length: 13; J gene: TRBJ1-5; V gene: TRBV3-1; CDR3 protein: CASSQDDRDTQHF; CDR3 DNA: TGTGCCAGCAGCCAAGACGACAGAGATACGCAGCATTTT
clone size: -; D gene: -; CDR3 length: 12; J gene: TRBJ1-2; V gene: TRBV29-1; CDR3 protein: CSVEKSEDGHTF; CDR3 DNA: TGCAGCGTTGAAAAAAGCGAGGACGGCCACACCTTC
clone size: -; D gene: TRBD2; CDR3 length: 14; J gene: TRBJ2-1; V gene: TRBV12-3/TRBV12-4; CDR3 protein: CASSPLLAGGEQFF; CDR3 DNA: TGTGCCAGCAGTCCCCTACTAGCGGGAGGTGAGCAGTTCTTC
clone size: many; D gene: -; CDR3 length: 12; J gene: TRBJ2-7; V gene: TRBV29-1; CDR3 protein: CSVEGFPYEQYF; CDR3 DNA: TGCAGCGTTGAAGGGTTCCCCTACGAGCAGTACTTC